The source of this TCR beta chain is a study of beta chain features in type 1 diabetes. Looked up from germline, CDR1 is SGHDN and CDR2 is FVKESK. The length of the CDR3 is 16 residues. The V and J ends lost 3 bases and 3 bases, in that order; junction bases with no gene match: 8. Findings and caveats of the study: Type 1 diabetes patients showed fewer insertions and more deletions at VDJ junctions. Naive, central memory and Treg TCRB repertoires appeared more alike in patients than in healthy donors.

What was sequenced were expressed TCRB transcripts, since all of the isolated RNA had been reverse transcribed. Using immunoSEQ multiplex PCR, the repertoire was profiled, and TCRdb retains in-frame clones only, with some absent. The table has fewer than 250,000 clones, 9% to 10% seen once; the top ten hold around 0.037%. With respect to this clone: Its matching antigen is unknown.

Sequences were obtained from naive CD4+ T cells from blood. The genes are TRBV14 and TRBJ2-1, with TRBD2 identical over 7 bases. This TCR was sampled from a woman aged 18-29 years in good health. CDR3: CASSQGAGAGYNEQFF. CDR3 bases: TGTGCCAGCAGCCAGGGCGCGGGAGCGGGCTACAATGAGCAGTTCTTC. Using reference TRBV14 and TRBJ2-1 for the parts outside the CDR3, the full variable domain is EAGVTQFPSHSVIEKGQTVTLRCDPISGHDNLYWYRRVMGKEIKFLLHFVKESKQDESGMPNNRFLAERTGGTYSTLKVQPAELEDSGVYFCASSQGAGAGYNEQFFGPGTRLTVL.